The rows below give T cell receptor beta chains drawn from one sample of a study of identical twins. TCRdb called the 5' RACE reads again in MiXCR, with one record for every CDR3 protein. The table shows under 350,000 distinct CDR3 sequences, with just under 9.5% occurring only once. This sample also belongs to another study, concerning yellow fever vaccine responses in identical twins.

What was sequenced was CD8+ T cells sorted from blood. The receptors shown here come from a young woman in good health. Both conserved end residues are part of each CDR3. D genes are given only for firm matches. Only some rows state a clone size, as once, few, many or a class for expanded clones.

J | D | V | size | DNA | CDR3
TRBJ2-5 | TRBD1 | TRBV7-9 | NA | TGTGCCAGCAGCACCAACAGGGACAGCCAAGAGACCCAGTACTTC | CASSTNRDSQETQYF
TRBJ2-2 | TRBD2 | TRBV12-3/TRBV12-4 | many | TGTGCCAGCAGTTTGACACTAGCGGGAGCCACCGGGGAGCTGTTTTTT | CASSLTLAGATGELFF
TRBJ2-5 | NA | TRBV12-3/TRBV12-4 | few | TGTGCCAGCAGCCTCACCGCGGCCGGGGGAGAGACCCAGTACTTC | CASSLTAAGGETQYF
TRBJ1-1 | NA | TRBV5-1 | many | TGCGCCAGCAGCCAGGTATACATGAACACTGAAGCTTTCTTT | CASSQVYMNTEAFF
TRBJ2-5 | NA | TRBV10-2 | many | TGCGCCAGCAGTGAGTCGATCTGGGAGGACCAGTACTTC | CASSESIWEDQYF
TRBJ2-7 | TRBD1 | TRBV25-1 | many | TGTGCCAGCATAACACAGGGGGCCTACGAGCAGTACTTC | CASITQGAYEQYF
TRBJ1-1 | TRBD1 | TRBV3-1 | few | TGTGCCAGCAGCGCCTTCACAGGGGTAACTGAAGCTTTCTTT | CASSAFTGVTEAFF
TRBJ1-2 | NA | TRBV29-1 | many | TGCAGCGTTGAAGATCCCCAGGGTGGCTACACCTTC | CSVEDPQGGYTF
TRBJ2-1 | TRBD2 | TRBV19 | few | TGTGCCAGTAGGGATGGACAAGCGGGAAAGCACTACAATGAGCAGTTCTTC | CASRDGQAGKHYNEQFF
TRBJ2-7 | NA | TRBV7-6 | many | TGTGCCAGCAGCTTATGGGAGGGGGTCGACGAGCAGTACTTC | CASSLWEGVDEQYF
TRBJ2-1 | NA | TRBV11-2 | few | TGTGCCAGCAGCCCCGGACTGTATGAGCAGTTCTTC | CASSPGLYEQFF
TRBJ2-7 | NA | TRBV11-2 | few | TGTGCCAGCAGCTCCGGCCTTCTATACGAGCAGTACTTC | CASSSGLLYEQYF
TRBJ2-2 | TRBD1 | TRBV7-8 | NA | TGTGCCGGCGCCGGTGGACAGGGGCGCACCGGGGAGCTGTTTTTT | CAGAGGQGRTGELFF
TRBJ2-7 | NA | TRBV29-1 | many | TGCAGCGTTGTTAACGGCGAGCAGTACTTC | CSVVNGEQYF
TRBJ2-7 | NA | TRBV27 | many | TGTGCCAGCAGTTTATCCCCCGGGGGTCCCTACGAGCAGTACTTC | CASSLSPGGPYEQYF
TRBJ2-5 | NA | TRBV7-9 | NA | TGTGCCAGCAGCCCCCCCCGCCTGGGTCGATCCCAAGAGACCCAGTACTTC | CASSPPRLGRSQETQYF
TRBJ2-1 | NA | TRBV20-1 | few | TGCAGCGCTAGGTTTGTGGGATTCTACAATGAGCAGTTCTTC | CSARFVGFYNEQFF
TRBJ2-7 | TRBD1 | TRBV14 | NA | TGTGCCAGCAGCCAAGATCAGCAGGGACAGGGGTACCACGAGCAGTACTTC | CASSQDQQGQGYHEQYF
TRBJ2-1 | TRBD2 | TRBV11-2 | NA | TGTGCCAGCAGCTTAGAGGGGATAGCGGGAGGGCCGCCCTACAATGAGCAGTTCTTC | CASSLEGIAGGPPYNEQFF
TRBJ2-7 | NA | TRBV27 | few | TGTGCCAGCAGTCCCCGCAGGGAAGCCTACGAGCAGTACTTC | CASSPRREAYEQYF
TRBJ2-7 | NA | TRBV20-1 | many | TGCAGTGCTAGAACCCTCCTGGGGGGCGGGAACACCTACGAGCAGTACTTC | CSARTLLGGGNTYEQYF
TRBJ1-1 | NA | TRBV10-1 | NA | TGCGCCAGCAGTGAGTCGAATATGGCAGGGTTGACTGAAGCTTTCTTT | CASSESNMAGLTEAFF
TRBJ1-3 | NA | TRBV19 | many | TGTGCCAGTACCGCCGGGGGAAACACCATATATTTT | CASTAGGNTIYF
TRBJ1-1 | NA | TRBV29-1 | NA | TGCAGCGTCCCCGGGGGTGTTAACACTGAAGCTTTCTTT | CSVPGGVNTEAFF
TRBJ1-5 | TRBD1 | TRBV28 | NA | TGTGCCAGCAGCCAAATACTGACAGGGCTCGGTCAGCCCCAGCATTTT | CASSQILTGLGQPQHF
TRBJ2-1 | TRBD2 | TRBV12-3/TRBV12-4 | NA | TGTGCCAGCAGCCCACTGACTAGCGGAGCCTACAATGAGCAGTTCTTC | CASSPLTSGAYNEQFF
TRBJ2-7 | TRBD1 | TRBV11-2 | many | TGTGCCAGCAGCTTAGCCGGGACAGGGGGAACCTACGAGCAGTACTTC | CASSLAGTGGTYEQYF
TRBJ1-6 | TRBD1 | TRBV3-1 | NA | TGTGCCAGCAGCCAAGATCTGGGACAGGGGAATTCCTATAATTCACCCCTCCACTTT | CASSQDLGQGNSYNSPLHF
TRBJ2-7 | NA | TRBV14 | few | TGTGCCAGCAGCCAATGGCCTCAGGAGGGTTACGAGCAGTACTTC | CASSQWPQEGYEQYF
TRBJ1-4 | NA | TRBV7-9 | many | TGTGCCAGCAGCTCCCTCGCCACGGGGAAGGGTAATGAAAAACTGTTTTTT | CASSSLATGKGNEKLFF
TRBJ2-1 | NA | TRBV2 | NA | TGTGCCAGCAGTGAAGGGGCGGGATCTTGGGATGAGCAGTTCTTC | CASSEGAGSWDEQFF
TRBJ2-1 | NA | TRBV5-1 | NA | TGCGCCACCCGAGGGTCGGTATACAATGAGCAGTTCTTC | CATRGSVYNEQFF
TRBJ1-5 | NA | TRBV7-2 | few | TGTGCCAGCAGCTTAGTCCCGACAGGATATAGCAATCAGCCCCAGCATTTT | CASSLVPTGYSNQPQHF
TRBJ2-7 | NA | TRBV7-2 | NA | TGTGCCAGCAGCTGGGGACTTTTGACCTACGAGCAGTACTTC | CASSWGLLTYEQYF
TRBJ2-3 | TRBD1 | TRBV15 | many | TGTGCCACCAGTCGGACAGGTGCAGATACGCAGTATTTT | CATSRTGADTQYF
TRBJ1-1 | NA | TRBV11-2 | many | TGTGCCAGCAGCCGGACAGTGAGTCTTATGAACACTGAAGCTTTCTTT | CASSRTVSLMNTEAFF
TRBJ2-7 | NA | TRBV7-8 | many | TGTGCCAGCAAGACAGACTATGACGAGCAGTACTTC | CASKTDYDEQYF
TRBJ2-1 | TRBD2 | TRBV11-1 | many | TGTGCCAGCAGCTTCCTAGGGCAGCGGGAGACCCCCTTACCCTACAATGAGCAGTTCTTC | CASSFLGQRETPLPYNEQFF
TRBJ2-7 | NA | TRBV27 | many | TGTGCCAGCAGCCCCGGGGCTTCCATCGAGCAGTACTTC | CASSPGASIEQYF
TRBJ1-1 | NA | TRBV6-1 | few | TGTGCCAGCAGCGGCAGCGGAGAATGGGGCGAAAACACTGAAGCTTTCTTT | CASSGSGEWGENTEAFF
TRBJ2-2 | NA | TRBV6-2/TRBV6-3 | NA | TGTGCCAGCAGTACAGTGATCACCGGGGAGCTGTTTTTT | CASSTVITGELFF
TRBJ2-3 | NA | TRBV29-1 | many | TGCAGCGTTGATGGTGACACCCATTTTGATACGCAGTATTTT | CSVDGDTHFDTQYF
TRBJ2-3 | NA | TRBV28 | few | TGTGCCAGCAGTTTTGGAGGACGACTAGAGACGCAGTATTTT | CASSFGGRLETQYF
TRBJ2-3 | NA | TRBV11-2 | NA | TGTGCCAGCAGCTTATATGGCGGGAGCACAGATACGCAGTATTTT | CASSLYGGSTDTQYF
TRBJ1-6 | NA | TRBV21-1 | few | TGTGCCAGCAGCAAGGTGGAGGGGGCTAGGTGGAATTCACCCCTCCACTTT | CASSKVEGARWNSPLHF
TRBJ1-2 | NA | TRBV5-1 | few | TGCGCCAGCAGTTGGACGATTGGGTATGGCTACACCTTC | CASSWTIGYGYTF
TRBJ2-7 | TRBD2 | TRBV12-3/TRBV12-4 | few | TGTGCCAGCAGCCCTCTCCCTTGGACTAGCGGTTCCTACGAGCAGTACTTC | CASSPLPWTSGSYEQYF
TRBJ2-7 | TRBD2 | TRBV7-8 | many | TGTGCCAGCAGCTTATTCTCGGGACTAGCCTACGAGCAGTACTTC | CASSLFSGLAYEQYF